Shown below are 31 T cell receptor beta chains from a single sample sequenced in a study of cytomegalovirus exposure and HLA in healthy donors. The PCR had 60 Vbeta and 13 Jbeta primers. Method: immunoSEQ multiplex PCR; TCRdb's copy keeps in-frame clones and lacks some. This repertoire shows 85,000 to 95,000 clones, approximately 80% found once; its top ten account for 5% to 5.5%. The sample comprised PBMCs. All receptors come from a man younger than 40 in good health and CMV-seropositive.

The genes are TRBV14 and TRBJ1-4; the D gene is possibly TRBD1 (6 bases). The V gene's germline CDR1 is SGHDN and CDR2 FVKESK. The CDR3 spans 16 residues. V shed 4 bases and J shed 0 bases, with 12 bases lying between them. Written as DNA, the CDR3 is TGTGCCAGCAGCCCCCGGGGGGGGCCAACTAATGAAAAACTGTTTTTT. This gives the protein CASSPRGGPTNEKLFF.

This rearrangement joins TRBV5-5 to TRBJ1-6, with TRBD1 matching 9 bases. Germline V gene sequence: CDR1 SGHKS, CDR2 YYEKEE (reference sequence). The CDR3 consists of 14 residues. Trimming cost V 4 bases and J 8 bases; bases outside gene matches: 4. The CDR3 sequence: CASSLRDRDSPLHF. CDR3 bases: TGTGCCAGCAGCCTCCGGGACAGGGATTCACCCCTCCACTTT.

This chain connects TRBV19 to TRBJ1-1; TRBD1 is a possible D gene (5 bases). This CDR3 has 14 residues. V was shortened by 2 bases and J by 2 bases, with 9 bases between the two germline ends. Germline CDR1 and CDR2: LNHDA and SQIVND (reference sequence). The CDR3 DNA sequence: TGTGCCAGTAGTATAATGACAGTTAACACTGAAGCTTTCTTT. Amino acid sequence: CASSIMTVNTEAFF.

CDR3 bases: TGTGCCAGTCGAGTGACAGGGGGGACTGAAGCTTTCTTT. Its translation: CASRVTGGTEAFF. The chain links TRBV19 to TRBJ1-1; 9 nucleotides match TRBD1. The germline CDR1 and CDR2 sequences are LNHDA and SQIVND (reference sequence). This CDR3 is built from 13 residues. With 8 bases clipped from V and 5 bases from J, the junction kept 6 bases outside the gene matches.

This chain joins TRBV6-5 and TRBJ2-7; the D is unclear. Trimming left V 5 bases short and J 5 bases short, with 13 bases between. CDR1 is MNHEY, CDR2 SVGAGI, per germline. This CDR3 is 13 amino acids long. The CDR3: CASSRSSQDEQYF. For the CDR3, the DNA is TGTGCCAGCAGTAGGTCTTCCCAGGACGAGCAGTACTTC.

The rearrangement uses TRBV7-2 and TRBJ2-5; 9 nucleotides align to TRBD1. The CDR3 has 16 residues. CDR1 is SGHTA and CDR2 is FQGNSA in the germline V gene. J lost 2 bases, V lost 0 bases, and 4 bases had no gene match. CDR3: CASSLAPGQGQETQYF. For the CDR3, the DNA is TGTGCCAGCAGCTTAGCTCCGGGACAGGGTCAAGAGACCCAGTACTTC.

CDR3 bases: TGCGCCAGCAGCTTAGGGGTTGCGGGAAACACCATATATTTT. It yields the protein CASSLGVAGNTIYF. This chain joins TRBV5-1 and TRBJ1-3, with D tentatively TRBD1 (5 bases). The CDR3 has 14 amino acids. Per the germline V gene, CDR1 is SGHRS and CDR2 is YFSETQ. V lost 2 bases and J lost 4, with 10 bases in between. The full variable domain, its missing parts supplied by reference TRBV5-1 and TRBJ1-3, is KAGVTQTPRYLIKTRGQQVTLSCSPISGHRSVSWYQQTPGQGLQFLFEYFSETQRNKGNFPGRFSGRQFSNSRSEMNVSTLELGDSALYLCASSLGVAGNTIYFGEGSWLTVV.

This clone came up once. The chain employs TRBV9 and TRBJ1-5; TRBD1 agrees at 8 bases. J gave up 0 bases and V 4 bases, and 3 bases lay outside the gene matches. The germline V gene has CDR1 SGDLS and CDR2 YYNGEE. The CDR3 is 15 residues long. For the CDR3, the DNA is TGTGCCAGCAGCCCCCAGGGGGCTAGCAATCAGCCCCAGCATTTT. This sequence encodes CASSPQGASNQPQHF. Supplemented by reference TRBV9 and TRBJ1-5, the full variable domain reads DSGVTQTPKHLITATGQRVTLRCSPRSGDLSVYWYQQSLDQGLQFLIQYYNGEERAKGNILERFSAQQFPDLHSELNLSSLELGDSALYFCASSPQGASNQPQHFGDGTRLSIL.

The V and J genes are TRBV27 and TRBJ2-1; D unresolved. This CDR3 comprises 14 residues. V lost 5 bases and J 2 bases, leaving 10 bases between the germline ends. Germline V gene data show CDR1 as MNHEY and CDR2 as SMNVEV (reference sequence). As DNA, the CDR3 is TGTGCCAGCAGTCACAGACCCCCCTACAATGAGCAGTTCTTC. Translated: CASSHRPPYNEQFF.

The rearrangement links TRBV7-9 to TRBJ2-7, with a possible D match to TRBD1 (5 bases). CDR3 size: 16 residues. The germline gives CDR1 SEHNR, CDR2 FQNEAQ (reference sequence). V shed 3 bases and J shed 5 bases, with 20 bases lying between them. The CDR3 DNA follows: TGTGCCAGCAGCTTGTTCCCACAGGCAGGGCACGACGAGCAGTACTTC. Protein product: CASSLFPQAGHDEQYF.

V gene TRBV27 combines with J gene TRBJ2-2; 7 positions agree with TRBD2. V gave up 0 bases and J gave up 5 bases; unmatched junction bases: 12. This CDR3 comprises 18 residues. Germline CDR1 and CDR2: MNHEY and SMNVEV (reference sequence). The CDR3 nucleotides read TGTGCCAGCAGTTTATCGCCGGGGCTAGCGGAGACGACCGGGGAGCTGTTTTTT. As protein: CASSLSPGLAETTGELFF.

This clone has more than one count but fewer than ten. At one boundary the junction diverges from the germline segment, which might be a read error. This chain uses TRBV19 with TRBJ1-4; D perhaps matches TRBD1 (5 bases). The CDR3 sequence is 13 residues long. Germline values: CDR1 LNHDA, CDR2 SQIVND (reference sequence). The CDR3 sequence is CASSELTASYVLF. The CDR3 bases are TGTGCCAGTAGCGAGCTGACAGCTTCATACGTCCTATTT.

V gene TRBV9 combines with J gene TRBJ1-2; 7 nucleotides match TRBD1. CDR1 is SGDLS and CDR2 is YYNGEE in the germline V gene. V was pared by 3 bases and J by 6 bases, with 8 bases of the junction left unmatched. The CDR3 contains 14 residues. The DNA of the CDR3 is TGTGCCAGCAGCGGCTACAGGGGAAGGGATGGCTACACCTTC. Protein sequence: CASSGYRGRDGYTF.

The chain recombines TRBV5-1 with TRBJ2-1, with D possibly matching TRBD2 (6 bases). V gave up 0 bases and J gave up 9 bases, with 19 bases separating them. This CDR3 has 16 residues. Germline V gene data show CDR1 as SGHRS and CDR2 as YFSETQ. Here the CDR3 DNA reads TGCGCCAGCAGCTTGGCCTGGGGGTCCGGAGGGAGTGAGCAGTTCTTC. Translation gives CASSLAWGSGGSEQFF.

The chain combines TRBV28 with TRBJ1-1; D gene uncertain. Trimming cost V 6 bases and J 3 bases, with 14 bases left between them. The CDR3 has 14 amino acids. The germline gives CDR1 MDHEN, CDR2 SYDVKM. The CDR3 nucleotides read TGTGCCAGCAGACCGACGACGCGGCACACTGAAGCTTTCTTT. Translating gives CASRPTTRHTEAFF.

The chain carries TRBV28 and TRBJ1-1; a weak D match, TRBD1 (5 bases). The CDR3 is made up of 13 amino acids. Germline V gene sequence: CDR1 MDHEN, CDR2 SYDVKM. V was clipped by 8 bases and J by 7 bases, with 17 bases between them. The CDR3 DNA sequence: TGTGCCAGCGGCCCGTGGGGGGTGTTTGAAGCTTTCTTT. Encoded protein: CASGPWGVFEAFF.

In this sample, this clone turned up a few times. The rearrangement joins TRBV9 to TRBJ1-3; TRBD1 aligns across 7 bases. V was clipped by 0 bases and J by 2 bases; unmatched bases: 8. This CDR3 has 17 amino acids. In germline, CDR1 is SGDLS, CDR2 YYNGEE. CDR3 protein: CASSVDPGQKAGNTIYF. The CDR3 DNA sequence: TGTGCCAGCAGCGTAGATCCGGGACAGAAAGCTGGAAACACCATATATTTT.

V is TRBV6-6 and J is TRBJ1-2; TRBD1 might be the D (5 bases). Germline CDR1 MNHNY, CDR2 SVGAGI (reference sequence). The CDR3 extends over 15 amino acids. V lost 0 bases and J 7 bases, leaving 15 bases between the germline ends. CDR3 DNA sequence: TGTGCCAGCAGTTACTCGGGGCGGGGGGGTAGTGGCTACACCTTC. Protein: CASSYSGRGGSGYTF.

The chain uses TRBV5-1 and TRBJ1-1, with TRBD1 identical over 7 bases. The CDR3 loop spans 16 amino acids. CDR1 and CDR2 from the germline V gene are SGHRS and YFSETQ. V dropped 4 bases and J dropped 0; count of bases not matched to a gene: 9. In nucleotides, the CDR3 is TGCGCCAGCAGCACGGAGGGGGACAGCATGAACACTGAAGCTTTCTTT. Translating gives CASSTEGDSMNTEAFF.

This clone was seen a few times. This chain uses TRBV5-4 with TRBJ2-2; 8 bases map to TRBD2. The CDR3 covers 15 residues. CDR1 SGHNT and CDR2 YYREEE come from the germline V gene (reference sequence). With V trimmed by 2 bases and J by 4 bases, 4 bases remained unmatched. DNA of the CDR3: TGTGCCAGCAGCTTCCCTCGGGGGGGCACCGGGGAGCTGTTTTTT. Translating it yields CASSFPRGGTGELFF.

The sample holds one count of this clone. The rearrangement joins TRBV5-6 to TRBJ1-3; a weak D match, TRBD1 (5 bases). The CDR3 sequence is 16 residues long. Germline V gene data show CDR1 as SGHDT and CDR2 as YYEEEE. V lost 0 bases and J lost 4, with 14 bases in between. The CDR3: CASSLGQGRVGNTIYF. In nucleotides, the CDR3 is TGTGCCAGCAGCTTGGGGCAGGGAAGGGTCGGAAACACCATATATTTT.

In DNA, the CDR3 is TGTGCCAGTACCCGGGATAAGATCTCCTACGAGCAGTACTTC. This translates into CASTRDKISYEQYF. The V and J genes are TRBV2 and TRBJ2-7, with D tentatively TRBD2 (5 bases). This CDR3 is built from 14 residues. CDR1 and CDR2 from the germline V gene are SNHLY and FYNNEI. The V and J ends lost 9 bases and 0 bases respectively, with 15 bases between them.

This clone was seen only once. The V gene is TRBV6-1, the J gene TRBJ1-1; tentative D call: TRBD1 (6 bases). The V gene's germline CDR1 is MNHNS and CDR2 SASEGT. Deletions cut 3 bases from V and 8 bases from J, with 16 bases between. This CDR3 comprises 14 residues. This chain's CDR3 is CASSETRGHGEAFF. The CDR3 DNA is TGTGCCAGCAGTGAGACCAGGGGCCACGGCGAAGCTTTCTTT.

The chain uses TRBV19 and TRBJ1-5; weak D call: TRBD1 (5 bases). V was shortened by 9 bases and J by 3 bases, with 18 bases between the two germline ends. This CDR3 has 15 amino acids. Germline CDR1 reads LNHDA; CDR2 reads SQIVND (reference sequence). CDR3 in amino acids: CASRGRDGFNQPQHF. The CDR3 nucleotides are TGTGCCAGCAGAGGGAGGGACGGATTCAATCAGCCCCAGCATTTT.

The rearrangement uses TRBV30 and TRBJ1-5; 7 bases agree with TRBD1. Germline V CDR1 and CDR2: GTSNPN, SVGIG (reference sequence). The CDR3 runs to 16 residues. V lost 2 bases, J lost 3 bases, and 10 bases stayed unmatched. DNA for the CDR3: TGTGCCTGGAGTCCAAGTGACAGGGTTGACAATCAGCCCCAGCATTTT. This translates into CAWSPSDRVDNQPQHF.

The chain is built from TRBV7-9 and TRBJ2-5; a weak D match, TRBD2 (6 bases). Germline CDR1 reads SEHNR; CDR2 reads FQNEAQ (reference sequence). CDR3 length equals 16 residues. V was clipped by 8 bases and J by 4 bases, with 23 bases between them. Here the CDR3 DNA reads TGTGCCAGCTTCCCTGACGGGGGACCGACTCGAGAGACCCAGTACTTC. It is translated as CASFPDGGPTRETQYF. The variable domain in full, completed from reference TRBV7-9 and TRBJ2-5, reads DTGVSQNPRHKITKRGQNVTFRCDPISEHNRLYWYRQTLGQGPEFLTYFQNEAQLEKSRLLSDRFSAERPKGSFSTLEIQRTEQGDSAMYLCASFPDGGPTRETQYFGPGTRLLVL.

This sequence joins TRBV19 and TRBJ2-3; 12 nucleotides align to TRBD2. This CDR3 is built from 15 residues. Germline CDR1 and CDR2: LNHDA and SQIVND (reference sequence). V shed 6 bases, J shed 3 bases, and the junction held 4 bases outside the gene matches. Here the CDR3 reads CASSVLAGGTDTQYF. The CDR3 nucleotides read TGTGCCAGTAGCGTACTAGCGGGGGGAACAGATACGCAGTATTTT.

The CDR3 protein is CASSLQGAVYEQYF. CDR3 coding DNA: TGTGCCAGCAGCTTACAGGGGGCGGTTTACGAGCAGTACTTC. This chain connects TRBV5-4 to TRBJ2-7, with 9 bases that match TRBD1. Germline V gene sequence: CDR1 SGHNT, CDR2 YYREEE (reference sequence). The CDR3 has 14 amino acids. V was pared by 2 bases and J by 4 bases, with 4 bases of the junction left unmatched.

V usage is TRBV7-3 and J usage is TRBJ2-7, with 10 positions matching TRBD2. The CDR3 consists of 15 residues. Germline-derived CDR1 and CDR2 are SGHTA and FQGTGA. J gave up 1 base and V 4 bases, and 4 bases lay outside the gene matches. CDR3 DNA sequence: TGTGCCAGCAGCTCCGAAGCGGGAGGGTCCTACGAGCAGTACTTC. Amino acid sequence: CASSSEAGGSYEQYF.

This clone was found once. The rearrangement joins TRBV5-1 to TRBJ2-3; perhaps TRBD2 as D (5 bases). Germline V gene lookup returns CDR1 SGHRS and CDR2 YFSETQ. The CDR3 extends over 13 amino acids. V was pared by 2 bases and J by 6 bases, with 10 bases between. CDR3 protein: CASSFTSSDTQYF. CDR3 coding DNA: TGCGCCAGCAGCTTTACTAGTTCGGATACGCAGTATTTT.

By sample share, this clone is medium-sized (0.01 to 0.1%). The genes are TRBV2 and TRBJ1-4, with 9 positions matching TRBD1. The CDR3 totals 14 residues. Trimming removed 7 bases from V and 5 bases from J; junction bases left unmatched: 5. The germline gives CDR1 SNHLY, CDR2 FYNNEI. The CDR3 DNA reads TGTGCCAGCATTGAGGGGACAGGGAATGAAAAACTGTTTTTT. Protein: CASIEGTGNEKLFF.